This section outlines one T cell receptor (beta chain) sequence together with its context. Alongside a J-beta primer mix, a sample-barcoded 5' primer served in a second PCR lasting roughly 6 to 11 cycles. TCRdb recomputed calls from the 5' RACE reads with MiXCR, one row per CDR3 protein. Counted here are roughly 800,000 distinct CDR3 sequences, 53% occurring once; the ten biggest clones make up around 40%. The data were taken from a study of blood T cells in healthy people across ages. The J segment lost 2 bases and the V segment lost 2 bases, leaving 1 base of the junction unmatched. CDR3 length: 14 amino acids. CDR1 is MNHEY, CDR2 SVGEGT, per germline.

V gene TRBV6-2 or TRBV6-3 combines with J gene TRBJ1-2, with 8 bases identical to TRBD1. The sequenced sample was blood. The TCR originated in an elderly man in good health. CDR3 sequence reads: CASSYRQGNYGYTF. In nucleotides, the CDR3 is TGTGCCAGCAGTTACAGACAGGGGAACTATGGCTACACCTTC.